The 19 T cell receptor beta chains listed next were all sequenced from one sample in a study of blood T cell repertoires in COVID-19 (dated by TCRdb to 2020 to 2022). The protocol used for the library was the immunoSEQ multiplex PCR assay. Held by TCRdb, this immuneACCESS table contains in-frame sequences only and omits some clones. Under half of the omission traces to an unresolved V gene where checked; the cause of the rest is unknown. The sample contains about 88,000 clones, around 90% of them found a single time. In total, the top ten clones hold 15% of the sample. Sequencing was done on a sample of peripheral blood. Every receptor here comes from a male donor with acute or convalescent COVID-19.

V and J are TRBV5-1 and TRBJ2-5, with 7 bases fitting TRBD1. Germline V gene data show CDR1 as SGHRS and CDR2 as YFSETQ. The CDR3 has 16 residues. V lost 4 bases and J lost 2; bases outside the gene matches: 11. The CDR3 coding sequence is TGCGCCAGCAGCCTAGCAACCGGGACAGAACAAGAGACCCAGTACTTC. Protein product: CASSLATGTEQETQYF.

This clone was seen once. This chain joins TRBV7-2 and TRBJ2-3; 10 nucleotides align to TRBD2. Per the germline V gene, CDR1 is SGHTA and CDR2 is FQGNSA. The CDR3 has 18 residues. Losses at the gene ends were 1 base for V and 8 bases for J; bases not matched to a gene: 15. The CDR3 DNA reads TGTGCCAGCAGCTTAGGAGGGGGCCTAGCGGGGGCTTCTGGTACGCAGTATTTT. Translation: CASSLGGGLAGASGTQYF.

As to this clone: The junction and the germline gene differ at one end; a read error may be behind it. V and J are TRBV19 and TRBJ1-6; D gene unclear. Germline V lookup: CDR1 LNHDA, CDR2 SQIVND (reference sequence). This CDR3 comprises 14 residues. The CDR3 protein is CASSREGAGSPLHF. CDR3 DNA: TGTGCCAGCAGTAGAGAGGGAGCGGGTTCACCCCTCCACTTT.

The chain joins TRBV5-1 to TRBJ1-6; 8 nucleotides match TRBD1. This CDR3 has 15 residues. Germline values: CDR1 SGHRS, CDR2 YFSETQ. Losses at the gene ends were 4 bases for V and 9 bases for J; bases not matched to a gene: 9. This CDR3 is CASSLGQGEASPLHF. Here the CDR3 DNA reads TGCGCCAGCAGCCTAGGACAGGGCGAAGCTTCACCCCTCCACTTT.

The gene calls are TRBV18 and TRBJ1-1; 7 bases match TRBD1. This CDR3 region has 14 residues. V lost 6 bases to trimming and J lost 1 base; unmatched junction nucleotides: 5. Per germline, CDR1 KGHSH and CDR2 LQKENI. CDR3 loop: CASSTGTANTEAFF. CDR3 sequence (DNA): TGTGCCAGCTCGACCGGGACAGCGAACACTGAAGCTTTCTTT.

The chain recombines TRBV4-1 with TRBJ2-2; D is unclear. The germline V gene encodes CDR1 MGHRA and CDR2 YSYEKL. This CDR3 is built from 12 residues. Between the trimmed V and J ends, which lost 4 bases and 6 bases, there was a span of 6 bases. Here the CDR3 reads CASSPVAGELFF. The CDR3 DNA is TGCGCCAGCAGCCCTGTTGCCGGGGAGCTGTTTTTT.

This chain connects TRBV19 to TRBJ2-3; perhaps TRBD2 as D (6 bases). Trimming shortened V by 5 bases and J by 3 bases, and 15 bases separated the two germline ends. The CDR3 is made up of 15 amino acids. Germline values: CDR1 LNHDA, CDR2 SQIVND (reference sequence). The CDR3 nucleotides are TGTGCCAGTAGTGCCTCCGGGACTTCAACAGATACGCAGTATTTT. It codes for CASSASGTSTDTQYF.

The genes are TRBV29-1 and TRBJ2-1, with D unresolved. Germline V gene data show CDR1 as SQVTM and CDR2 as ANQGSEA. V was pared by 5 bases and J by 5 bases, with 10 bases between. This CDR3 region has 12 residues. The CDR3 protein is CSVLFRDNEQFF. In DNA form, the CDR3 reads TGCAGCGTTCTCTTCCGAGACAATGAGCAGTTCTTC.

This chain joins TRBV18 and TRBJ2-1; 7 positions agree with TRBD1. CDR1 is KGHSH, CDR2 LQKENI, per germline. The CDR3 runs 16 residues. V dropped 3 bases and J dropped 0; count of bases not matched to a gene: 5. For the CDR3, the DNA is TGTGCCAGCTCACCCCCAGGGGGTGACTCCTACAATGAGCAGTTCTTC. It codes for CASSPPGGDSYNEQFF.

The table lists this clone with a few counts. The V call is TRBV28, the J call TRBJ2-2; D is perhaps TRBD1 (6 bases). Germline V gives CDR1 MDHEN, CDR2 SYDVKM. V lost 6 bases and J 1 base, leaving 9 bases between the germline ends. The CDR3 has 14 amino acids. Here the CDR3 reads CASRSGQNTGELFF. CDR3 sequence (DNA): TGTGCCAGCAGATCGGGACAGAACACCGGGGAGCTGTTTTTT.

The chain is built from TRBV4-1 and TRBJ2-3; D might be TRBD2 (5 bases). Trimming pared 1 base from V and 1 base from J, leaving 12 bases between. This CDR3 spans 16 amino acids. Per the germline V gene, CDR1 is MGHRA and CDR2 is YSYEKL. The CDR3 protein is CASSQVGVTGTDTQYF. The CDR3 DNA reads TGCGCCAGCAGCCAAGTCGGGGTAACCGGCACAGATACGCAGTATTTT.

In regard to this clone: This CDR3 is also generated by other DNA sequences in the sample. The rearrangement joins TRBV5-1 to TRBJ1-5; D ambiguous. Germline V CDR1 and CDR2: SGHRS, YFSETQ. V was pared by 0 bases and J by 2 bases, with 9 bases between. This CDR3 spans 15 amino acids. CDR3 sequence reads: CASSLAGGGNQPQHF. The CDR3 nucleotides read TGCGCCAGCAGCTTGGCGGGAGGCGGCAATCAGCCCCAGCATTTT.

V gene TRBV7-9 combines with J gene TRBJ2-5; a possible D gene is TRBD1 (7 bases). The CDR3 spans 15 residues. Trimming shortened V by 3 bases and J by 4 bases, and 15 bases separated the two germline ends. The germline V gene has CDR1 SEHNR and CDR2 FQNEAQ (reference sequence). This CDR3 reads CASSLGGQTTETQYF. For the CDR3, the DNA is TGTGCCAGCAGCTTGGGGGGACAGACAACAGAGACCCAGTACTTC.

This clone was seen only once. The genes are TRBV5-6 and TRBJ2-5; 7 bases line up with TRBD2. Germline V gene lookup returns CDR1 SGHDT and CDR2 YYEEEE. The V gene end was trimmed by 2 bases and the J gene end by 4 bases; junction bases not matched to a gene: 2. This CDR3 has 13 amino acids. Written as DNA, the CDR3 is TGTGCCAGCAGCTTCTCGGGGGGAGAGACCCAGTACTTC. Translation: CASSFSGGETQYF.

Notes on this clone: One junction end does not reproduce the germline sequence, and a read error may be involved. The V call is TRBV6-5, the J call TRBJ2-2; possibly TRBD2 for D (6 bases). The CDR3 covers 12 residues. Germline loops: CDR1 MNHEY, CDR2 SVGAGI. CDR3 sequence (DNA): TGTGCCAGCAGTTTTCCTTCCGGGGGGCTGTTTTTT. Amino acid sequence: CASSFPSGGLFF.

V usage is TRBV9 and J usage is TRBJ2-2; 10 bases match TRBD2. CDR1 is SGDLS, CDR2 YYNGEE, per germline. This CDR3 is 19 amino acids long. V shed 4 bases and J 2 bases; nucleotides not matched to a gene: 14. This CDR3 reads CASSPLPRLAGANTGELFF. The CDR3 DNA is TGTGCCAGCAGCCCCCTACCGCGGCTAGCGGGGGCTAACACCGGGGAGCTGTTTTTT.

This chain connects TRBV18 to TRBJ2-3; TRBD2 might be the D (6 bases). The V end lost 0 bases, the J end lost 4 bases, and 14 bases lay between the germline ends. CDR1 is KGHSH, CDR2 LQKENI, per germline. The CDR3 length is 16 residues. CDR3 protein: CASSPPSTGVADTQYF. DNA for the CDR3: TGTGCCAGCTCACCACCGAGTACGGGGGTAGCAGATACGCAGTATTTT.

The chain has TRBV3-1 (or the pseudogene TRBV3-2) and TRBJ2-4, with TRBD1 as a possible D gene (6 bases). The CDR3 is 16 amino acids. Per the germline V gene, CDR1 is LGHDT and CDR2 is YNNKEL (reference sequence). The V and J ends lost 4 bases and 0 bases respectively, with 13 bases between them. The CDR3 spells CASSPPGHLAKNIQYF. CDR3 DNA sequence: TGTGCCAGCAGCCCTCCGGGACACCTAGCCAAAAACATTCAGTACTTC.

The V call is TRBV5-1, the J call TRBJ2-3, with 8 bases that match TRBD1. This CDR3 has 15 amino acids. V was pared by 4 bases and J by 1 base, with 5 bases of the junction left unmatched. Germline V lookup: CDR1 SGHRS, CDR2 YFSETQ. CDR3 sequence (DNA): TGCGCCAGCAGCACAGGACAGGGACGCACAGATACGCAGTATTTT. This codes for CASSTGQGRTDTQYF.